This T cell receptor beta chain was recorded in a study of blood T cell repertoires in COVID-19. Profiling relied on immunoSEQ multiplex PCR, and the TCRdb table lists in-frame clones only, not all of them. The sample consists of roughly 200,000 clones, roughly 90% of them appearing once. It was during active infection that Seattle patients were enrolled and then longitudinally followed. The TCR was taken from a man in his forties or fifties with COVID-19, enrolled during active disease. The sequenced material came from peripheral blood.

The CDR3 nucleotides read TGTGCCAGCAGCCAAGGAGGCGTTACGACCCAGTACTTC. As protein: CASSQGGVTTQYF. The V and J genes are TRBV3-1 (or the pseudogene TRBV3-2) and TRBJ2-5, with D hard to call. Germline CDR1 and CDR2: LGHDT and YNNKEL (reference sequence). The CDR3 is 13 amino acids. Deletions cut 1 base from V and 7 bases from J, with 10 bases between.